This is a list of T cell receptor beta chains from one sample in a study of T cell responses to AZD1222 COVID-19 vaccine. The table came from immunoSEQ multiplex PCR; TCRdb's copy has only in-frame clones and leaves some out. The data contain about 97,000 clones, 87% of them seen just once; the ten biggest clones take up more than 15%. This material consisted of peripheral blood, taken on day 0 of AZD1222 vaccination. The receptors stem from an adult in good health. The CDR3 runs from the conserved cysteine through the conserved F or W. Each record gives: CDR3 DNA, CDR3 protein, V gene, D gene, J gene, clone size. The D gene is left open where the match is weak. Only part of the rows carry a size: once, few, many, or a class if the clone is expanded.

CDR3nt: TGTGCCAGCAGTGATTTAGCCAGCTCCTACGAGCAGTACTTC
CDR3aa: CASSDLASSYEQYF
v_gene: TRBV6-1
d_gene: .
j_gene: TRBJ2-7
abundance: .

CDR3nt: TGTGCCAGCAGCGGTGTTAGGGCCCAAAATGAAAAACTGTTTTTT
CDR3aa: CASSGVRAQNEKLFF
v_gene: TRBV11-2
d_gene: .
j_gene: TRBJ1-4
abundance: .

CDR3nt: TGCGCCAGCAGCTTGTCCCCCCTAGACGCAGGGCATGAGCAGTTCTTC
CDR3aa: CASSLSPLDAGHEQFF
v_gene: TRBV5-1
d_gene: .
j_gene: TRBJ2-1
abundance: .

CDR3nt: TGTGCCAGCAGTTCCCGGGACAGGGGAACGGGGGAGACCCAGTACTTC
CDR3aa: CASSSRDRGTGETQYF
v_gene: TRBV6-2/TRBV6-3
d_gene: TRBD1
j_gene: TRBJ2-5
abundance: .

CDR3nt: TGTGCCAGTCGCGTACCGGGACGGAGAAACAATGAGCAGTTCTTC
CDR3aa: CASRVPGRRNNEQFF
v_gene: TRBV19
d_gene: .
j_gene: TRBJ2-1
abundance: .

CDR3nt: TGTGCCAGCAGTTTGGACAGGTGGAACTATGGCTACACCTTC
CDR3aa: CASSLDRWNYGYTF
v_gene: TRBV27
d_gene: TRBD1
j_gene: TRBJ1-2
abundance: .

CDR3nt: TGTGCCAGCAGTGAAGGAGTAATCTGGGGGAATGAGCAGTTCTTC
CDR3aa: CASSEGVIWGNEQFF
v_gene: TRBV2
d_gene: .
j_gene: TRBJ2-1
abundance: .

CDR3nt: TGTGCCAGCAGTCCCCCCTGGGGAAACACCATATATTTT
CDR3aa: CASSPPWGNTIYF
v_gene: TRBV12-3/TRBV12-4
d_gene: .
j_gene: TRBJ1-3
abundance: .

CDR3nt: TGCAGTGCTAGTGACAGGTTGGGAAGCAATCAGCCCCAGCATTTT
CDR3aa: CSASDRLGSNQPQHF
v_gene: TRBV20-1
d_gene: .
j_gene: TRBJ1-5
abundance: .

CDR3nt: TGCAGTGCTAGTGGGAGCGGGAGGGCCGGGGAGCTGTTTTTT
CDR3aa: CSASGSGRAGELFF
v_gene: TRBV20-1
d_gene: TRBD2
j_gene: TRBJ2-2
abundance: .

CDR3nt: TGTGCCAGCAGCCAAGGGTCACTAGCGGGGGGGTACAATGAGCAGTTCTTC
CDR3aa: CASSQGSLAGGYNEQFF
v_gene: TRBV4-2
d_gene: TRBD2
j_gene: TRBJ2-1
abundance: .

CDR3nt: TGTGCCAGCAGCCGACTCCTAGGCCCCTACGAGCAGTACTTC
CDR3aa: CASSRLLGPYEQYF
v_gene: TRBV11-2
d_gene: .
j_gene: TRBJ2-7
abundance: .

CDR3nt: TGTGCCAGCAGCCCAACGAACAGGGGAGGTAGGATGAATGAGCAGTTCTTC
CDR3aa: CASSPTNRGGRMNEQFF
v_gene: TRBV7-3
d_gene: .
j_gene: TRBJ2-1
abundance: .

CDR3nt: TGCGCCAGCAGCCCCTGGGGCACAGATACGCAGTATTTT
CDR3aa: CASSPWGTDTQYF
v_gene: TRBV5-1
d_gene: .
j_gene: TRBJ2-3
abundance: .

CDR3nt: TGTGCCAGCAGCTTCAGGGTTGATCATGAAAAACTGTTTTTT
CDR3aa: CASSFRVDHEKLFF
v_gene: TRBV3-1/TRBV3-2
d_gene: .
j_gene: TRBJ1-4
abundance: few

CDR3nt: TGTGCCAGCAGCCAAGATCTGGGACACCGCTCCTCCTACGAGCAGTACTTC
CDR3aa: CASSQDLGHRSSYEQYF
v_gene: TRBV14
d_gene: .
j_gene: TRBJ2-7
abundance: .

CDR3nt: TGTGCCAGCAGCCAAGGTATGGAACCCCCTAACTATGGCTACACCTTC
CDR3aa: CASSQGMEPPNYGYTF
v_gene: TRBV4-2
d_gene: .
j_gene: TRBJ1-2
abundance: .

CDR3nt: TGTGCCAGCAGCTCCCGGGACAGGGATAGGTTTGACACCGGGGAGCTGTTTTTT
CDR3aa: CASSSRDRDRFDTGELFF
v_gene: TRBV7-6
d_gene: TRBD1
j_gene: TRBJ2-2
abundance: .

CDR3nt: TGTGCCAGCAGTCAGCTAGCGGGAGGGCCCCACGAGCAGTACTTC
CDR3aa: CASSQLAGGPHEQYF
v_gene: TRBV3-1/TRBV3-2
d_gene: TRBD2
j_gene: TRBJ2-7
abundance: .

CDR3nt: TGTGCCAGCAGGGCAGGAGGGACAGGGGGCCGGGAGACCCAGTACTTC
CDR3aa: CASRAGGTGGRETQYF
v_gene: TRBV3-1/TRBV3-2
d_gene: TRBD1
j_gene: TRBJ2-5
abundance: .

CDR3nt: TGTGCCAGCAGCGTAGAACTAGCGGGAGGCGAGCAGTTCTTC
CDR3aa: CASSVELAGGEQFF
v_gene: TRBV9
d_gene: TRBD2
j_gene: TRBJ2-1
abundance: .

CDR3nt: TGTGCCAGTAGTATAACACAGACCTATGGCTACACCTTC
CDR3aa: CASSITQTYGYTF
v_gene: TRBV19
d_gene: .
j_gene: TRBJ1-2
abundance: once

CDR3nt: TGCGCCAGCAGCCAGGACAGCTCTGGAAACACCATATATTTT
CDR3aa: CASSQDSSGNTIYF
v_gene: TRBV5-1
d_gene: .
j_gene: TRBJ1-3
abundance: .

CDR3nt: TGTGCCAGCAGTCGGGGGCTCGGGAATTCACCCCTCCACTTT
CDR3aa: CASSRGLGNSPLHF
v_gene: TRBV5-4
d_gene: .
j_gene: TRBJ1-6
abundance: once

CDR3nt: TGTGCCAGCAGCCAAGTGGGCAGGGCATCCTACGAGCAGTACTTC
CDR3aa: CASSQVGRASYEQYF
v_gene: TRBV14
d_gene: .
j_gene: TRBJ2-7
abundance: .

CDR3nt: TGTGCCAGCAGTGACCATGACACCGGGGAGCTGTTTTTT
CDR3aa: CASSDHDTGELFF
v_gene: TRBV6-4
d_gene: .
j_gene: TRBJ2-2
abundance: .

CDR3nt: TGTGCCAGCTCTCGTCGGGACACTGAAAACACCATATATTTT
CDR3aa: CASSRRDTENTIYF
v_gene: TRBV19
d_gene: .
j_gene: TRBJ1-3
abundance: once

CDR3nt: TGTGCCAGCAGGGTCCCGGACAGGGTCTACGAGCAGTACTTC
CDR3aa: CASRVPDRVYEQYF
v_gene: TRBV28
d_gene: TRBD1
j_gene: TRBJ2-7
abundance: .

CDR3nt: TGTGCCAGCAGCTTGGGGTTATCCGGGGAGCTGTTTTTT
CDR3aa: CASSLGLSGELFF
v_gene: TRBV5-4
d_gene: .
j_gene: TRBJ2-2
abundance: .

CDR3nt: TGTGCCAGCAGTTCACCCCTTTACAATGAGCAGTTCTTC
CDR3aa: CASSSPLYNEQFF
v_gene: TRBV12-3/TRBV12-4
d_gene: .
j_gene: TRBJ2-1
abundance: .

CDR3nt: TGTGCCAGCAGTGAAGAAGCGGGACCCTCTCCCTACGAGCAGTACTTC
CDR3aa: CASSEEAGPSPYEQYF
v_gene: TRBV2
d_gene: TRBD2
j_gene: TRBJ2-7
abundance: once

CDR3nt: TGTGCCAGCAGCCAAGAAGGGACAGGGGATCAGCCCCAGCATTTT
CDR3aa: CASSQEGTGDQPQHF
v_gene: TRBV4-2
d_gene: TRBD1
j_gene: TRBJ1-5
abundance: many

CDR3nt: TGTGCCAGCAGCTCAATGACAGGGGGCCGCTCTGGAAACACCATATATTTT
CDR3aa: CASSSMTGGRSGNTIYF
v_gene: TRBV11-2
d_gene: TRBD1
j_gene: TRBJ1-3
abundance: .

CDR3nt: TGTGCCAGCAGCGTAGGGGGGACAGGGGACACCATATATTTT
CDR3aa: CASSVGGTGDTIYF
v_gene: TRBV9
d_gene: TRBD1
j_gene: TRBJ1-3
abundance: .

CDR3nt: TGTGCCAGCGTCACCTCCGGGACTAGCGGGAGGGCCATTTACGAGCAGTACTTC
CDR3aa: CASVTSGTSGRAIYEQYF
v_gene: TRBV28
d_gene: TRBD2
j_gene: TRBJ2-7
abundance: once

CDR3nt: TGTGCCAGCAGTGAAAACCGTGCTGAACGAGGCTACACCTTC
CDR3aa: CASSENRAERGYTF
v_gene: TRBV6-1
d_gene: .
j_gene: TRBJ1-2
abundance: .

CDR3nt: TGTGCCAGCAGTAGACTTGACCAGGACGCCACGGGAAACACCATATATTTT
CDR3aa: CASSRLDQDATGNTIYF
v_gene: TRBV7-6
d_gene: .
j_gene: TRBJ1-3
abundance: .

CDR3nt: TGTGCCAGCAGCCAAGCAGGGGGTCGCGCTGAAGCTTTCTTT
CDR3aa: CASSQAGGRAEAFF
v_gene: TRBV14
d_gene: TRBD1
j_gene: TRBJ1-1
abundance: .

CDR3nt: TGTGCCACCAGCCACGACACCGGGAGGTTTTTCTACGAGCAGTACTTC
CDR3aa: CATSHDTGRFFYEQYF
v_gene: TRBV15
d_gene: TRBD2
j_gene: TRBJ2-7
abundance: medium-sized

CDR3nt: TGTGCCTGGAGTGTCGGTGGGGATCAGCCCCAGCATTTT
CDR3aa: CAWSVGGDQPQHF
v_gene: TRBV30
d_gene: .
j_gene: TRBJ1-5
abundance: .

CDR3nt: TGTGCCATCAGTACCGGACTAGCGGGAGAGGTCGACGAGCAGTACTTC
CDR3aa: CAISTGLAGEVDEQYF
v_gene: TRBV10-3
d_gene: TRBD2
j_gene: TRBJ2-7
abundance: .

CDR3nt: TGCGCCAGCAGCTTGGGGACAGCATCGAATGAGCAGTTCTTC
CDR3aa: CASSLGTASNEQFF
v_gene: TRBV5-1
d_gene: .
j_gene: TRBJ2-1
abundance: .

CDR3nt: TGTGCCAGCAGTCTGGGACCGGAGAACTATGGCTACACCTTC
CDR3aa: CASSLGPENYGYTF
v_gene: TRBV28
d_gene: .
j_gene: TRBJ1-2
abundance: .

CDR3nt: TGTGCCAGCAGCTCCACAGGGGACACTGAAGCTTTCTTT
CDR3aa: CASSSTGDTEAFF
v_gene: TRBV6-5
d_gene: TRBD1
j_gene: TRBJ1-1
abundance: .

CDR3nt: TGCGCCAGCAGCCTAATTCCGGGGCATACAGATACGCAGTATTTT
CDR3aa: CASSLIPGHTDTQYF
v_gene: TRBV4-1
d_gene: .
j_gene: TRBJ2-3
abundance: once

CDR3nt: TGTGCCTGGAGGGCGGGGGCCGGGGAGCTGTTTTTT
CDR3aa: CAWRAGAGELFF
v_gene: TRBV30
d_gene: TRBD2
j_gene: TRBJ2-2
abundance: .

CDR3nt: TGTGCCAGCCAGCAGGTCCTCACAGATACGCAGTATTTT
CDR3aa: CASQQVLTDTQYF
v_gene: TRBV6-5
d_gene: .
j_gene: TRBJ2-3
abundance: once

CDR3nt: TGTGCCAGCTCACGCTCCGGGACTAGCGGGACCGGAGAGCAGTACTTC
CDR3aa: CASSRSGTSGTGEQYF
v_gene: TRBV18
d_gene: TRBD2
j_gene: TRBJ2-7
abundance: .